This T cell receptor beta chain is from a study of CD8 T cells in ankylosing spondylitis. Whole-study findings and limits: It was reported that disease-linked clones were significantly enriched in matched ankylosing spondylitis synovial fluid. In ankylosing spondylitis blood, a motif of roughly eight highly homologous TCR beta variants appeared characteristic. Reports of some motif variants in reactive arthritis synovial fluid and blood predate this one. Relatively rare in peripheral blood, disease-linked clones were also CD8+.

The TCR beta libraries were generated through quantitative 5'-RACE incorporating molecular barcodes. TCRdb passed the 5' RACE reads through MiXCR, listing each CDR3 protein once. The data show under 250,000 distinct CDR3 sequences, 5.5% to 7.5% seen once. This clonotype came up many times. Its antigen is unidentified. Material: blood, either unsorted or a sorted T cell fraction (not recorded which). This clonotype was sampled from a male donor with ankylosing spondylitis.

CDR3 loop: CASSPGQGWGTDTQYF. In DNA, the CDR3 is TGTGCCAGCAGCCCCGGCCAGGGTTGGGGCACAGATACGCAGTATTTT. The chain couples TRBV13 to TRBJ2-3, with D possibly TRBD1 on 5 matching bases. V was shortened by 5 bases and J by 1 base, with 16 bases between the two germline ends. Germline CDR1 reads PRHDT; CDR2 reads FYEKMQ (reference sequence). The CDR3 totals 16 residues.